This T cell receptor (beta chain) derives from a study of shared clonotypes between healthy human individuals. Germline lookup yields CDR1 SGHTS and CDR2 YDEGEE. CDR3 length: 14 amino acids. The junction had 7 bases not matched to a gene; V was cut back by 4 bases and J by 5 bases. Clones were sequenced by immunoSEQ multiplex PCR, and TCRdb holds only the in-frame ones, with some missing. The sample comprises fewer than 1.6 million clones, about 98.5% of which are singletons, and 0.36% rests with the top ten. The TCR was taken from a man younger than 45 in good health. The material sequenced was naive CD4+ T cells sorted from blood. Subset meaning: CD45RA+ positively selected. The chain recombines TRBV5-8 with TRBJ2-5; 8 bases are shared with TRBD2. This CDR3 is CASSQRAGVETQYF. The CDR3 DNA is TGTGCCAGCAGCCAACGAGCGGGAGTTGAGACCCAGTACTTC. Combining the CDR3 with reference TRBV5-8 and TRBJ2-5 gives the whole variable domain EAGVTQSPTHLIKTRGQQATLRCSPISGHTSVYWYQQALGLGLQFLLWYDEGEERNRGNFPPRFSGRQFPNYSSELNVNALELEDSALYLCASSQRAGVETQYFGPGTRLLVL.